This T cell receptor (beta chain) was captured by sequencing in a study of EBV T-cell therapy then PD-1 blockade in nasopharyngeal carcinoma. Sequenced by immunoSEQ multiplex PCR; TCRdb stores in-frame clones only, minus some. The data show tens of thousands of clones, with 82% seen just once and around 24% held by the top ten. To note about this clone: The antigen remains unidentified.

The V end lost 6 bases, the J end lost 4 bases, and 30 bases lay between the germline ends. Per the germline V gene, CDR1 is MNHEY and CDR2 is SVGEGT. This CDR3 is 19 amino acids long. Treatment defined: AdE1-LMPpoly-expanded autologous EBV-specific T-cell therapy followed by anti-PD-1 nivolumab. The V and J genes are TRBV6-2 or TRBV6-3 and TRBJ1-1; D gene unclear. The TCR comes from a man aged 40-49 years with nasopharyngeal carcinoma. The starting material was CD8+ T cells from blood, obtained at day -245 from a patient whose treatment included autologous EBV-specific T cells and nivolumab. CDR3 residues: CASSQLTYAGSRRVTEAFF. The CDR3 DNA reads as TGTGCCAGCAGCCAATTGACCTACGCGGGGTCCCGGAGGGTCACTGAAGCTTTCTTT.